This T cell receptor beta chain came from a study of technical replicates of blood from a handful of donors. Sequenced by immunoSEQ multiplex PCR; TCRdb stores in-frame clones only, minus some. The repertoire holds 60,000 to 65,000 clones, with 70% to 90% as singletons. The germline gives CDR1 SGHVS, CDR2 FNYEAQ. V trimming: 1 base; J trimming: 2 bases; junction bases outside the gene matches: 2. The CDR3 loop spans 15 amino acids. The sequence was collected from a human donor in good health. Some clones in this sample may be carry-over from other donors' samples. The chain employs TRBV7-6 and TRBJ2-5, with 9 bases aligning to TRBD2. The specimen was PBMCs. Here the CDR3 reads CASSLGLAGQETQYF. The DNA of the CDR3 is TGTGCCAGCAGCTTAGGCCTAGCGGGGCAAGAGACCCAGTACTTC.